The 32 T cell receptor beta chains presented below share a single source sample, sequenced in a study of vaccination effects on CD4 cells after COVID-19. After less than twelve days in culture, the CD4+ T cells were isolated. A PCR test confirmed that the person had SARS-CoV-2 infection between March and December 2020. As their vaccination, participants received two doses of either BNT162b2 or mRNA-1273. Sequencing used immunoSEQ multiplex PCR; TCRdb keeps in-frame clones, though not all of them. The data hold about 44,000 clones, with over 65% observed a single time. For these TCRs, the target antigens are not known. Material: CD4+ T cells from PBMCs cultured without peptide, obtained after COVID-19 vaccination. Receptors were obtained from a human donor who had a prior SARS-CoV-2 infection.

This clone was observed a single time. The chain joins TRBV2 to TRBJ2-7; no clear D. This CDR3 spans 13 amino acids. V lost 5 bases, J lost 7 bases, and 15 bases lay in between. Per the germline V gene, CDR1 is SNHLY and CDR2 is FYNNEI. The chain's CDR3 is CASSTGSMREQYF. CDR3 in DNA: TGTGCCAGCAGTACGGGTTCCATGAGGGAGCAGTACTTC.

With respect to this clone: The junction departs from the called germline gene at one end, perhaps through a read error. The chain carries TRBV15 and TRBJ2-5; tentative D call: TRBD2 (6 bases). Per the germline V gene, CDR1 is LNHNV and CDR2 is YYDKDF (reference sequence). The CDR3 is 14 residues long. The CDR3 nucleotides are TGTGCCGCCAGCAGGCCCGGGGGTGGAGAGACCCAGTACTTC. Translating gives CAASRPGGGETQYF.

Here the CDR3 reads CASSPETGGAYEQYF. The CDR3 DNA is TGTGCCAGCAGCCCTGAGACAGGTGGGGCCTACGAGCAGTACTTC. The chain is built from TRBV7-2 and TRBJ2-7; TRBD1 is a possible D gene (6 bases). This CDR3 contains 15 residues. Trimming left V 5 bases short and J 2 bases short, with 16 bases between. Germline values: CDR1 SGHTA, CDR2 FQGNSA. The variable domain in full, completed from reference TRBV7-2 and TRBJ2-7, reads GAGVSQSPSNKVTEKGKDVELRCDPISGHTALYWYRQSLGQGLEFLIYFQGNSAPDKSGLPSDRFSAERTGGSVSTLTIQRTQQEDSAVYLCASSPETGGAYEQYFGPGTRLTVT.

As to this clone: Within the sample, other DNA sequences also encode this same CDR3. V gene TRBV18 combines with J gene TRBJ2-7; D gene unclear. The CDR3 runs to 13 residues. Trimming took off 0 bases at V and 3 bases at J, with 6 bases between the two ends. The germline V gene has CDR1 KGHSH and CDR2 LQKENI. This CDR3 reads CASSPPSVYEQYF. CDR3 in DNA: TGTGCCAGCTCACCACCGTCTGTCTACGAGCAGTACTTC. The full variable domain, with the rest looked up from reference TRBV18 and TRBJ2-7, is NAGVMQNPRHLVRRRGQEARLRCSPMKGHSHVYWYRQLPEEGLKFMVYLQKENIIDESGMPKERFSAEFPKEGPSILRIQQVVRGDSAAYFCASSPPSVYEQYFGPGTRLTVT.

V gene TRBV14 combines with J gene TRBJ2-1, with no clear D. With 2 bases removed from V and 4 bases from J, the gap between germline ends came to 18 bases. Germline CDR1 and CDR2: SGHDN and FVKESK. This CDR3 spans 17 amino acids. The CDR3 loop reads CASSQRPGLAPYNEQFF. In nucleotides, the CDR3 is TGTGCCAGCAGCCAACGTCCGGGCCTTGCTCCGTACAATGAGCAGTTCTTC.

This chain links TRBV6-6 with TRBJ1-4, with D possibly being TRBD1 (6 bases). In germline, CDR1 is MNHNY, CDR2 SVGAGI (reference sequence). The CDR3 has 14 residues. The V gene lost 5 bases and the J gene lost 8 bases, with 15 bases spanning the gap. CDR3 coding DNA: TGTGCCAGCAGTGGGGGACAAAGCCCCGAAAAACTGTTTTTT. Translation gives CASSGGQSPEKLFF.

About this clone itself: At one end the junction does not follow the germline gene, possibly because of a read error. CDR3 nucleotides: TGTGCCAGCTCCCCACCCGGGACAGGGGGCCGAGAGACCCAGTACTTC. This sequence encodes CASSPPGTGGRETQYF. The chain recombines TRBV18 with TRBJ2-5; 12 positions match TRBD1. Germline-derived CDR1 and CDR2 are KGHSH and LQKENI. The CDR3 has 16 amino acids.

The chain links TRBV14 to TRBJ1-6; a weak D match, TRBD1 (5 bases). The CDR3 is 13 residues long. Germline-derived CDR1 and CDR2 are SGHDN and FVKESK. Trimming removed 1 base at V and 12 bases at J, with 10 bases between. The CDR3 loop is CASSQAWGRPLHF. The CDR3 coding sequence is TGTGCCAGCAGCCAAGCGTGGGGCAGACCCCTCCACTTT.

This clone was observed once. V gene TRBV6-5 combines with J gene TRBJ2-3; D ambiguous. In germline, CDR1 is MNHEY, CDR2 SVGAGI. The CDR3 has 16 residues. With 0 bases removed from V and 4 bases from J, the gap between germline ends came to 14 bases. The CDR3 bases are TGTGCCAGCAGTTACTCCCCTTTTAAGCCCGCAGATACGCAGTATTTT. Translated: CASSYSPFKPADTQYF.

This chain uses TRBV7-2 with TRBJ2-1; TRBD2 agrees at 13 bases. Losses at the gene ends were 2 bases for V and 2 bases for J; bases not matched to a gene: 9. This CDR3 has 19 amino acids. From germline, CDR1 is SGHTA and CDR2 FQGNSA. CDR3 DNA: TGTGCCAGCAGCTTATTTGGACTAGCGGGGGTCAAAGCCTACAATGAGCAGTTCTTC. Translated: CASSLFGLAGVKAYNEQFF.

This clone was recorded a few times. The chain recombines TRBV21-1 with TRBJ2-7; the table's D call, TRBD1, has no DNA check behind it. TRBV21-1 is flagged as a pseudogene. The CDR3 runs to 12 residues. DNA of the CDR3: TGTGCCAGCAGCAAAGGACAGGGCGAGCAGTACTTC. As protein: CASSKGQGEQYF.

This chain connects TRBV6-2 or TRBV6-3 to TRBJ2-3; D is possibly TRBD2 (5 bases). The germline V gene has CDR1 MNHEY and CDR2 SVGEGT. Trimming removed 6 bases from V and 2 bases from J, with 12 bases in between. CDR3 length equals 14 residues. Here the CDR3 DNA reads TGTGCCAGCAGCCAGACTATCCTCACAGATACGCAGTATTTT. Translating gives CASSQTILTDTQYF.

The J gene is TRBJ2-1, the V gene TRBV21-1; TRBD1 is the table's D call and was not checked against the DNA. TRBV21-1 is a pseudogene locus. The CDR3 runs 13 residues. This chain's CDR3 is CASSIYRTGEQFF. CDR3 in DNA: TGTGCCAGCAGCATATACCGGACAGGTGAGCAGTTCTTC.

The chain carries TRBV2 and TRBJ2-1, with TRBD1 matching over 7 bases. Germline V gene sequence: CDR1 SNHLY, CDR2 FYNNEI. The CDR3 is 14 amino acids. Germline trimming cut 6 bases from V and 4 bases from J; bases unmatched to any gene: 6. The CDR3 DNA sequence: TGTGCCAGCAGCGTGACAGGGAATTACAATGAGCAGTTCTTC. It specifies CASSVTGNYNEQFF.

The chain recombines TRBV5-1 with TRBJ1-1; maybe TRBD1 (5 bases). This CDR3 comprises 15 residues. Germline CDR1 SGHRS, CDR2 YFSETQ. V shed 3 bases and J shed 4 bases, with 16 bases lying between them. This CDR3 is CASSYLGGRSTEAFF. The CDR3 region has the DNA TGCGCCAGCAGCTACTTGGGGGGGAGGAGCACTGAAGCTTTCTTT.

The rearrangement links TRBV19 to TRBJ1-2; 11 bases are shared with TRBD1. V shed 6 bases and J 4 bases; nucleotides not matched to a gene: 7. Germline values: CDR1 LNHDA, CDR2 SQIVND (reference sequence). The CDR3 length is 15 residues. CDR3 amino acids: CASRADRGRGYGYTF. CDR3 in DNA: TGTGCCAGTAGGGCGGACAGGGGGCGCGGCTATGGCTACACCTTC.

This chain connects TRBV6-5 to TRBJ1-2; D possibly corresponds to TRBD1 (5 bases). The CDR3 has 16 residues. In germline, CDR1 is MNHEY, CDR2 SVGAGI. With 4 bases removed from V and 8 bases from J, the gap between germline ends came to 23 bases. The CDR3 coding sequence is TGTGCCAGCAGTTCCTTACCGGGACCGCAATCGGGAGGCTACACCTTC. Translating it yields CASSSLPGPQSGGYTF.

This clone has a single count. The rearrangement uses TRBV19 and TRBJ2-1, with D possibly matching TRBD2 (5 bases). The CDR3 contains 15 residues. The germline V gene encodes CDR1 LNHDA and CDR2 SQIVND (reference sequence). The ends were cut back, 3 bases at V and 6 bases at J, with 15 bases in the middle. This CDR3 reads CASSILVVGINEQFF. The DNA of the CDR3 is TGTGCCAGTAGTATCCTAGTTGTCGGGATCAATGAGCAGTTCTTC.

J is TRBJ1-1 and V is TRBV6-2 or TRBV6-3; unclear D gene. Between the trimmed V and J ends, which lost 2 bases and 3 bases, there was a span of 4 bases. The CDR3 runs 12 residues. Germline-derived CDR1 and CDR2 are MNHEY and SVGEGT. The CDR3 sequence is CASSYGYTEAFF. DNA for the CDR3: TGTGCCAGCAGTTACGGGTACACTGAAGCTTTCTTT.

This clone is a singleton in its sample. The chain couples TRBV7-2 to TRBJ2-3; TRBD2 matches at 10 bases. The CDR3 loop spans 16 amino acids. Germline V gene lookup returns CDR1 SGHTA and CDR2 FQGNSA. Losses at the gene ends were 3 bases for V and 6 bases for J; bases not matched to a gene: 9. The CDR3 reads CASSLVASGSSDTQYF. Written as DNA, the CDR3 is TGTGCCAGCAGCTTGGTCGCTAGCGGGAGTTCGGATACGCAGTATTTT.

The chain is built from TRBV4-3 and TRBJ2-3; D is perhaps TRBD2 (6 bases). V gave up 0 bases and J gave up 4 bases, with 14 bases separating them. The CDR3 sequence is 16 residues long. CDR1 is LGHNA and CDR2 is YSLEER in the germline V gene. The CDR3 DNA is TGCGCCAGCAGCCAAGATTTAACAGCGGGCTCAGATACGCAGTATTTT. Protein sequence: CASSQDLTAGSDTQYF.

The chain links TRBV7-6 to TRBJ2-1; no clear D. CDR1 and CDR2 (germline): SGHVS, FNYEAQ. The CDR3 contains 16 residues. Trimming took 1 base from V and 0 from J, leaving 10 bases between them. CDR3: CASSLVAGFSYNEQFF. The CDR3 DNA follows: TGTGCCAGCAGCTTAGTGGCCGGATTCTCCTACAATGAGCAGTTCTTC.

The chain employs TRBV7-2 and TRBJ2-1; D call uncertain. The germline gives CDR1 SGHTA, CDR2 FQGNSA. This CDR3 is 11 amino acids long. Between the trimmed V and J ends, which lost 5 bases and 10 bases, there was a span of 9 bases. The CDR3 region is CASSPGSEQFF. Here the CDR3 DNA reads TGTGCCAGCAGCCCTGGCTCAGAGCAGTTCTTC. Using reference TRBV7-2 and TRBJ2-1 for the parts outside the CDR3, the full variable domain is GAGVSQSPSNKVTEKGKDVELRCDPISGHTALYWYRQSLGQGLEFLIYFQGNSAPDKSGLPSDRFSAERTGGSVSTLTIQRTQQEDSAVYLCASSPGSEQFFGPGTRLTVL.

The gene calls are TRBV7-2 and TRBJ1-2; D is undetermined. CDR3 size: 13 residues. V shed 2 bases and J shed 10 bases, with 14 bases lying between them. Germline CDR1 is SGHTA and CDR2 is FQGNSA. CDR3 loop: CASSLIAERNYTF. Here the CDR3 DNA reads TGTGCCAGCAGCTTAATTGCCGAACGGAACTACACCTTC.

The CDR3: CASSFRDRAGYGYTF. The CDR3 DNA follows: TGTGCCAGCAGCTTCCGTGACAGGGCTGGCTATGGCTACACCTTC. The rearrangement uses TRBV5-6 and TRBJ1-2; 7 nucleotides line up with TRBD1. J gave up 4 bases and V 2 bases, and 8 bases lay outside the gene matches. This CDR3 has 15 residues. The germline V gene encodes CDR1 SGHDT and CDR2 YYEEEE.

DNA of the CDR3: TGTGCCAGCAGTTACTTCCTAGCGGGAGGGGGAGAGACCCAGTACTTC. Translating gives CASSYFLAGGGETQYF. V usage is TRBV6-6 and J usage is TRBJ2-5; 12 nucleotides line up with TRBD2. Germline CDR1 MNHNY, CDR2 SVGAGI (reference sequence). This CDR3 is 16 amino acids long. V lost 1 base, J lost 4 bases, and 4 bases stayed unmatched.

The CDR3 loop reads CASSEVLGYEKLFF. CDR3 nucleotides: TGTGCCAGCAGTGAAGTGCTGGGGTACGAAAAACTGTTTTTT. The chain recombines TRBV6-1 with TRBJ1-4; D uncertain. Germline V gene sequence: CDR1 MNHNS, CDR2 SASEGT. V was cut by 1 base and J by 8 bases, with 11 bases left in between. The CDR3 length is 14 residues.

The chain combines TRBV5-6 with TRBJ2-5; 9 positions match TRBD1. After removal of 0 bases from V and 5 bases from J, the junction contained 11 bases not matched to a gene. Germline V gene sequence: CDR1 SGHDT, CDR2 YYEEEE. This CDR3 contains 17 residues. CDR3 amino acids: CASSLAPRQGVFETQYF. CDR3 nucleotide sequence: TGTGCCAGCAGCTTGGCCCCGAGACAGGGGGTTTTTGAGACCCAGTACTTC.

The chain links TRBV4-1 to TRBJ1-1, with D possibly matching TRBD1 (5 bases). Trimming took 1 base from V and 4 from J, leaving 13 bases between them. Germline-derived CDR1 and CDR2 are MGHRA and YSYEKL. The CDR3 runs to 15 residues. DNA for the CDR3: TGCGCCAGCAGCCAAGTCGCGGGGGGATTCACTGAAGCTTTCTTT. This gives the protein CASSQVAGGFTEAFF.

This chain's CDR3 is CATSMGPDTQYF. CDR3 sequence (DNA): TGTGCCACCAGCATGGGACCTGATACGCAGTATTTT. The V and J genes are TRBV15 and TRBJ2-3; D is possibly TRBD1 or TRBD2 (5 bases each). Germline V CDR1 and CDR2: LNHNV, YYDKDF (reference sequence). Trimming shortened V by 4 bases and J by 6 bases, and 8 bases separated the two germline ends. CDR3 length equals 12 residues.

This chain links TRBV7-8 with TRBJ1-1; 10 bases are shared with TRBD1. V was pared by 4 bases and J by 5 bases, with 7 bases of the junction left unmatched. This CDR3 is built from 15 residues. Germline V gene data show CDR1 as SGHVS and CDR2 as FQNEAQ. CDR3 bases: TGTGCCAGCAGCTCTGGACAGGGGGTGTGGACTGAAGCTTTCTTT. This gives the protein CASSSGQGVWTEAFF.

Only a few counts were recorded for this clone. V usage is TRBV5-1 and J usage is TRBJ2-7; no firm D call. V lost 4 bases and J 3 bases, leaving 11 bases between the germline ends. The CDR3 runs to 13 residues. The germline gives CDR1 SGHRS, CDR2 YFSETQ. CDR3 sequence reads: CASSPSLLYEQYF. The CDR3 DNA follows: TGCGCCAGCAGCCCATCCCTCCTCTACGAGCAGTACTTC.